The entry below describes one T cell receptor (beta chain). This sample is part of a study of T cells in tumors after PD-1 blockade. Turning to the study itself: Some patients also took daily vismodegib 150 mg during anti-PD-1 treatment. Blood samples averaged about 120,000 templates (range roughly 21,000-290,000) and 35,000 or so unique clonotypes.

Assay: immunoSEQ multiplex PCR; the TCRdb copy retains only in-frame clones and omits some. This sample yields approximately 47,000 clones, of which approximately 81% are seen a single time; more than 3.5% belongs to the top ten. The germline V gene encodes CDR1 LGHNA and CDR2 YNFKEQ. Trimming at V came to 1 base and at J to 1 base, leaving 4 bases not matched to a gene. The CDR3 contains 17 residues. The chain carries TRBV4-2 and TRBJ2-3, with 11 bases that match TRBD2. This clonotype originated in a human donor with basal cell carcinoma. Sequences were derived from PBMCs, sampled before anti-PD-1 treatment. CDR3 in amino acids: CASSQVNSGGGTDTQYF. The CDR3 region has the DNA TGTGCCAGCAGCCAAGTTAATAGCGGGGGGGGCACAGATACGCAGTATTTT.